This T cell receptor beta chain was sequenced in a study of graft-versus-host responses after intestinal transplantation. Overall study findings and caveats: Patients with graft-donor T cell macrochimerism had high graft-versus-host to host-versus-graft clonal ratios in allografts. Recipient bone marrow held GvH clones, some seen earlier in ileum or blood.

A note on this clone: Antigen specificity is unknown. The sample contains more than one DNA sequence encoding this CDR3.

Sequenced by immunoSEQ multiplex PCR; TCRdb stores in-frame clones only, minus some. The sample contains over 65,000 clones, roughly 89% of which appear only once. V shed 6 bases, J shed 3 bases, and the junction held 4 bases outside the gene matches. CDR1 is MNHNY and CDR2 is SVGAGI in the germline V gene (reference sequence). CDR3 size: 14 residues. This TCR derives from a human donor who received an intestinal transplant. Here the sequenced sample was unstimulated CD4+ T cells sorted from spleen or lymph node cells, taken before intestinal transplant. The gene calls are TRBV6-6 and TRBJ2-7; TRBD1 matches at 11 bases. CDR3 in amino acids: CASSRGTGGYEQYF. The CDR3 DNA is TGTGCCAGCAGCCGAGGGACAGGGGGCTACGAGCAGTACTTC.